This is a list of T cell receptor beta chains from one sample in a study of T cells in Graves' hyperthyroidism and ophthalmopathy. TCRdb recomputed calls from the multiplex PCR reads with MiXCR, one row per CDR3 protein. This sample has roughly 700,000 distinct CDR3 sequences, with approximately 15% found just once. The sequencing sample was made of blood. The source is a man aged 50 to 60 with Graves' hyperthyroidism. Each CDR3 is given with its conserved first and last residue. The D gene is left open where the match is weak. The listing skips clone size in some rows; elsewhere it reads once, few, many or a size class.

TRBJ2-1 | 12 | few | . | TRBV29-1 | TGCAGCGTTGAAGAAGGTTTGGATGAGCAGTTCTTC | CSVEEGLDEQFF
TRBJ1-1 | 15 | few | TRBD1 | TRBV20-1 | TGCAGTGCTGGACACAAGGGACAGATGAACACTGAAGCTTTCTTT | CSAGHKGQMNTEAFF
TRBJ1-1 | 16 | many | . | TRBV9 | TGTGCCAGCAGCGTATCGGGGAGACATAGGAACACTGAAGCTTTCTTT | CASSVSGRHRNTEAFF
TRBJ2-2 | 15 | many | TRBD2 | TRBV28 | TGTGCCAGCAACGTAGCGGGAGGGGCCACCGGGGAGCTGTTTTTT | CASNVAGGATGELFF
TRBJ2-7 | 14 | many | . | TRBV4-2 | TGTGCCAGCAGCCAAGTGGGACCACGCTACGAGCAGTACTTC | CASSQVGPRYEQYF
TRBJ2-2 | 19 | few | TRBD2 | TRBV5-1 | TGCGCCAGCAGCTTGCGTTATCCAGCGGGAGATGGCCGCACCGGGGAGCTGTTTTTT | CASSLRYPAGDGRTGELFF
TRBJ1-2 | 15 | . | . | TRBV6-1 | TGTGCCAGCAGCCCATCGGTTTGGGTGAACTATGGCTACACCTTC | CASSPSVWVNYGYTF
TRBJ1-1 | 14 | many | . | TRBV6-5 | TGTGCCAGCAGTTATGATGGTTTGAACACTGAAGCTTTCTTT | CASSYDGLNTEAFF
TRBJ2-1 | 17 | . | TRBD2 | TRBV7-9 | TGTGCCAGCAGCCTGGGACCGACTAGCGGGAGGTACAATGAGCAGTTCTTC | CASSLGPTSGRYNEQFF
TRBJ2-3 | 12 | many | . | TRBV30 | TGTGCCTGGCGGTCTAGCACAGATACGCAGTATTTT | CAWRSSTDTQYF
TRBJ2-3 | 15 | . | . | TRBV7-9 | TGTGCCAGCAGCTTCCAGGGGATGGGCACAGATACGCAGTATTTT | CASSFQGMGTDTQYF
TRBJ1-2 | 13 | . | . | TRBV24-1 | TGTGCCACCAGTGATGGATACAGGAATGGCTACACCTTC | CATSDGYRNGYTF
TRBJ2-1 | 15 | many | . | TRBV30 | TGTGCCTGGACCCGACCGGGACGGACCTACAATGAGCAGTTCTTC | CAWTRPGRTYNEQFF
TRBJ2-7 | 13 | many | . | TRBV24-1 | TGTGCCACCAGTGAGTCTCCTAAGGGAGAGCAGTACTTC | CATSESPKGEQYF
TRBJ1-1 | 13 | . | . | TRBV19 | TGTGCCAGTACTCCTGGGGCGGCCGTTGGAGCTTTCTTT | CASTPGAAVGAFF
TRBJ2-3 | 13 | . | . | TRBV7-2 | TGTGCCAGCAGCGTGCGGTCAATAGATACGCAGTATTTT | CASSVRSIDTQYF
TRBJ2-4 | 14 | . | TRBD1 | TRBV27 | TGTGCCAGCAGTCGGCCGGGACAGGAAAACATTCAGTACTTC | CASSRPGQENIQYF
TRBJ2-5 | 14 | many | . | TRBV18 | TGTGCCAGCTCACCACCTTCCAGGGCCTGGACCCAGTACTTC | CASSPPSRAWTQYF